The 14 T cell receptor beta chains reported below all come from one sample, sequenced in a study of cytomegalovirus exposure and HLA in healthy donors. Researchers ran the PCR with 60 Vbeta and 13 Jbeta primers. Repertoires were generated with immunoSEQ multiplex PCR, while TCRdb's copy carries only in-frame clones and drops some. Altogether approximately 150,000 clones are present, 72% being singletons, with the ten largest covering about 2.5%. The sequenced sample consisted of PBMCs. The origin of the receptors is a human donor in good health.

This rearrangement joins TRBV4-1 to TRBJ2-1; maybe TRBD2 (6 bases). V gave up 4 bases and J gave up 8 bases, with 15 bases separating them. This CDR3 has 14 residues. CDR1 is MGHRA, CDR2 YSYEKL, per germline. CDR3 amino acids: CASSLSAGGDEQFF. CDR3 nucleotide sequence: TGCGCCAGCAGCCTCTCGGCTGGAGGGGATGAGCAGTTCTTC.

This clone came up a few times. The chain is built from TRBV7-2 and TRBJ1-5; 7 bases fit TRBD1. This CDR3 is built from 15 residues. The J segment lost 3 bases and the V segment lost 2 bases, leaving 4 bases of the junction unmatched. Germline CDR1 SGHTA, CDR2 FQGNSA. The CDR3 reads CASSLRGQVNQPQHF. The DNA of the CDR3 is TGTGCCAGCAGCTTACGTGGACAGGTCAATCAGCCCCAGCATTTT.

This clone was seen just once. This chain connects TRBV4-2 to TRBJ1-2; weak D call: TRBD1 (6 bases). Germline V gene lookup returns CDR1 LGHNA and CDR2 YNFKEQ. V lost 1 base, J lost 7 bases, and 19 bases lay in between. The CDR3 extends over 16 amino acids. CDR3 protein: CASSQATRTGYGGYTF. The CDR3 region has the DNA TGTGCCAGCAGCCAAGCTACCAGAACAGGGTACGGTGGCTACACCTTC.

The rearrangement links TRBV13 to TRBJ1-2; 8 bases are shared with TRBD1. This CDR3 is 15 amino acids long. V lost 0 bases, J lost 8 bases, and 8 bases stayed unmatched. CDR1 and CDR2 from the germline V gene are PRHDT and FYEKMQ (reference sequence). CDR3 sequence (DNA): TGTGCCAGCAGCTTAGGTGCAGGGGGCGCGGGCGGCTACACCTTC. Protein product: CASSLGAGGAGGYTF.

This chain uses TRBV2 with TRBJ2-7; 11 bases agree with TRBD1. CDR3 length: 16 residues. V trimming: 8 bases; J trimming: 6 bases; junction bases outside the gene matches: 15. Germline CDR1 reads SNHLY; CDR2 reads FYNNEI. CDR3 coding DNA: TGTGCCAGCGCGAACCCGGGACAGGGGGTAGCTCGCGAGCAGTACTTC. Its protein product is CASANPGQGVAREQYF.

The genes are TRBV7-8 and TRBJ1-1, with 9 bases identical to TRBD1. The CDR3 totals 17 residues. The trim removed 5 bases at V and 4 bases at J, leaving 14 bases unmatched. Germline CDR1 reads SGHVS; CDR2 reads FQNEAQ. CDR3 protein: CASSLTGTGKKITEAFF. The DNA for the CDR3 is TGTGCCAGCAGCCTTACCGGGACAGGGAAGAAAATCACTGAAGCTTTCTTT.

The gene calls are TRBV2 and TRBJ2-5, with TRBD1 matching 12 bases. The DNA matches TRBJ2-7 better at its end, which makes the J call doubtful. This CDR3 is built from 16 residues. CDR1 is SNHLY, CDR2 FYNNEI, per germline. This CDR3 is CASSEAGTGGKYEQYF. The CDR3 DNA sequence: TGTGCCAGCAGCGAGGCCGGGACAGGGGGCAAGTACGAGCAGTACTTC.

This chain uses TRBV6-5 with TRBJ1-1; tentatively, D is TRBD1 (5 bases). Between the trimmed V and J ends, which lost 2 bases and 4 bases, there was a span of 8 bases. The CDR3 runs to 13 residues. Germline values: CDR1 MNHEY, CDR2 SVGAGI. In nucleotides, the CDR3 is TGTGCCAGCAGTTACGGGGCTGGCACTGAAGCTTTCTTT. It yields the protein CASSYGAGTEAFF.

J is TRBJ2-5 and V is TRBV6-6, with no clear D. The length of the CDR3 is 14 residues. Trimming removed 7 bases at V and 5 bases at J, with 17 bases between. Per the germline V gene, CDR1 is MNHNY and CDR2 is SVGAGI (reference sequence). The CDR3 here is CASTIQTGWETQYF. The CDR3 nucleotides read TGTGCCAGCACTATACAAACGGGTTGGGAGACCCAGTACTTC.

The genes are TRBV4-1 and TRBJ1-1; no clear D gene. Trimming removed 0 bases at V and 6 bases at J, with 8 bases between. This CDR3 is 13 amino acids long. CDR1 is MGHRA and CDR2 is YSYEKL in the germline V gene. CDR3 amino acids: CASSQDNGPEAFF. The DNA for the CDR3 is TGCGCCAGCAGCCAAGATAATGGGCCTGAAGCTTTCTTT.

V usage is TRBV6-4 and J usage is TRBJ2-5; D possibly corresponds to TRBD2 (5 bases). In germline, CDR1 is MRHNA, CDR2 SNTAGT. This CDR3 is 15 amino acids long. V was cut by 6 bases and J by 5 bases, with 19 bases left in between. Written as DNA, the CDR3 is TGTGCCAGCAGATATCCTAACGGGGTCTCGGAGACCCAGTACTTC. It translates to CASRYPNGVSETQYF.

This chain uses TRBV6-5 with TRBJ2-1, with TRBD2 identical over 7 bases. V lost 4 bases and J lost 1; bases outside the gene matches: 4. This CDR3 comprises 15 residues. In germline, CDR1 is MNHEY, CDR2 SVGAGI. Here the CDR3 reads CASSSGLGSYNEQFF. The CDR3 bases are TGTGCCAGCAGTTCCGGACTAGGGTCCTACAATGAGCAGTTCTTC.

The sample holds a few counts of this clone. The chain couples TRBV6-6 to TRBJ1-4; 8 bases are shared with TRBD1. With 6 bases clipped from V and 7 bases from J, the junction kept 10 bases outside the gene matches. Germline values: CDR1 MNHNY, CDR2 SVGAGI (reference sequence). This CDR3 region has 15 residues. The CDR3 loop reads CASSPRTGWGEKLFF. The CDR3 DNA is TGTGCCAGCAGCCCCCGGACAGGGTGGGGTGAAAAACTGTTTTTT.

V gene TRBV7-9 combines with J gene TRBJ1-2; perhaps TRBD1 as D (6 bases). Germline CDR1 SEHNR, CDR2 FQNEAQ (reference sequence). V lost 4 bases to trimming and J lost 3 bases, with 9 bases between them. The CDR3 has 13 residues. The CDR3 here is CASSSQGHYGYTF. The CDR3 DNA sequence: TGTGCCAGCAGCTCCCAGGGGCACTATGGCTACACCTTC.